The entry below describes one TCR beta chain. Clones were sequenced by immunoSEQ multiplex PCR, and TCRdb holds only the in-frame ones, with some missing. This table has around 310,000 clones, around 89% appearing once. This sample was taken from a study of blood T cell repertoires in COVID-19. This CDR3 comprises 13 residues. After removal of 6 bases from V and 4 bases from J, the junction contained 5 bases not matched to a gene. Germline V gives CDR1 SGHTA, CDR2 FQGTGA. This chain links TRBV7-3 with TRBJ1-1, with 7 bases fitting TRBD1. The sequenced sample was peripheral blood. The clonotype originates from a woman in her thirties or forties with COVID-19, enrolled during active disease. CDR3 sequence reads: CASSRDRATEAFF. DNA of the CDR3: TGTGCCAGCAGTAGAGACAGGGCCACTGAAGCTTTCTTT.